This T cell receptor beta chain is drawn from a study of follicular helper T cells after annual influenza vaccination. Time point: 2015-2016 season, 7 days after influenza vaccination. Sequenced by immunoSEQ multiplex PCR; TCRdb stores in-frame clones only, minus some. The data hold thousands of clones, with approximately 78% observed a single time. CDR1 is SNHLY, CDR2 FYNNEI, per germline. With V trimmed by 8 bases and J by 3 bases, 5 bases remained unmatched. The CDR3 spans 13 residues. The input for sequencing was CXCR5+ CD38- circulating T follicular helper cells from blood, taken 7 days after influenza vaccination. As for subset: circulating Tfh, non-naive CD4+CXCR5+PD-1+ (ICOS+CD38+ or ICOS-CD38-). V and J are TRBV2 and TRBJ2-7, with 9 bases identical to TRBD2. The sequence was obtained from an adult who received the influenza vaccine. In DNA, the CDR3 is TGTGCCAGCTGCAGCGGGGGGTACTACGAGCAGTACTTC. Translation: CASCSGGYYEQYF. The full variable domain, with the rest looked up from reference TRBV2 and TRBJ2-7, is EPEVTQTPSHQVTQMGQEVILRCVPISNHLYFYWYRQILGQKVEFLVSFYNNEISEKSEIFDDQFSVERPDGSNFTLKIRSTKLEDSAMYFCASCSGGYYEQYFGPGTRLTVT.